This is a list of T cell receptor beta chains from one sample in a study of neoadjuvant anti-PD-1 for oral cavity cancer. Profiling relied on immunoSEQ multiplex PCR, and the TCRdb table lists in-frame clones only, not all of them. There are some 33,000 clones in the sample; about 77% occur only once, and 3.4% lies in the top ten. The sequencing here drew on PBMCs, taken after nivolumab (anti-PD-1) treatment. These receptor sequences come from a person between 40 and 79 years old with oral cavity squamous cell carcinoma. Each CDR3 is given with its conserved first and last residue. D genes are given only for firm matches. Rows may omit the clone size; those that give it use once, few, many or a size class.

j_gene,v_gene,abundance,d_gene,CDR3aa,CDR3nt
TRBJ2-3,TRBV28,NA,NA,CASLDSKEWGPTTDTQYF,TGTGCCAGTTTAGATTCCAAGGAGTGGGGCCCAACCACAGATACGCAGTATTTT
TRBJ2-2,TRBV12-5,once,TRBD2,CASGYSGTSDPTGELFF,TGTGCTAGTGGTTACTCCGGGACTAGCGATCCGACCGGGGAGCTGTTTTTT
TRBJ2-1,TRBV9,NA,NA,CASSPSGTAGNEQFF,TGTGCCAGCAGCCCGTCCGGGACGGCTGGCAATGAGCAGTTCTTC
TRBJ1-5,TRBV7-8,NA,NA,CASSLDRAGQPQHF,TGTGCCAGCAGCTTAGACAGGGCGGGTCAGCCCCAGCATTTT
TRBJ2-7,TRBV28,NA,TRBD1,CASSLAGGYEQYF,TGTGCCAGCAGTTTGGCAGGGGGATACGAGCAGTACTTC
TRBJ1-3,TRBV7-7,NA,NA,CASSLSLGSGNTIYF,TGTGCCAGCAGCTTGTCTCTAGGGTCTGGAAACACCATATATTTT
TRBJ1-1,TRBV18,once,NA,CASSPPTGGNSEAFF,TGTGCCAGCTCACCACCCACAGGAGGGAATTCTGAAGCTTTCTTT
TRBJ1-4,TRBV5-6,NA,NA,CASSLWWTLATNEKLFF,TGTGCCAGCAGCTTGTGGTGGACACTGGCAACTAATGAAAAACTGTTTTTT
TRBJ2-4,TRBV7-8,few,TRBD1,CASSPSQGVNKNIQYF,TGTGCCAGCAGTCCATCCCAGGGGGTCAACAAAAACATTCAGTACTTC
TRBJ2-7,TRBV7-2,NA,TRBD2,CASSLAAGAPYEQYF,TGTGCCAGCAGCTTAGCAGCGGGGGCCCCCTACGAGCAGTACTTC